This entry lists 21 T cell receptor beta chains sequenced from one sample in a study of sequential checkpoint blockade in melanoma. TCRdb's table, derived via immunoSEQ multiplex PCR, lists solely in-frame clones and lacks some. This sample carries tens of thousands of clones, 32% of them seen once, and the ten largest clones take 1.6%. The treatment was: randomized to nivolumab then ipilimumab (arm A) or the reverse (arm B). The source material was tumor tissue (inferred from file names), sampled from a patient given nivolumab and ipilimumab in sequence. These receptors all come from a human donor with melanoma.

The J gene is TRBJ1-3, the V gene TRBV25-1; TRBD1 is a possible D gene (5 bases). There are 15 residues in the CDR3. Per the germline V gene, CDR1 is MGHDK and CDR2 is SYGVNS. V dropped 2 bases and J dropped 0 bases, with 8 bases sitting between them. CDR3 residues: CASSEEGFSGNTIYF. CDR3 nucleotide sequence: TGTGCCAGCAGTGAAGAGGGGTTCTCTGGAAACACCATATATTTT.

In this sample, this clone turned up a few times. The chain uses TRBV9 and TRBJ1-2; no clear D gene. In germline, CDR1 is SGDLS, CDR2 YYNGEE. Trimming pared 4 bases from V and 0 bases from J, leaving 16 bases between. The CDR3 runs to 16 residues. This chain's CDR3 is CASSPPSVLANYGYTF. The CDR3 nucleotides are TGTGCCAGCAGCCCACCCTCGGTCCTAGCTAACTATGGCTACACCTTC.

CDR3 amino acids: CASSPGTQNTGELFF. The CDR3 nucleotides are TGTGCCAGCTCTCCCGGGACCCAGAACACCGGGGAGCTGTTTTTT. The chain links TRBV18 to TRBJ2-2, with D perhaps given as TRBD1 or TRBD2 (5 bases each). V was clipped by 6 bases and J by 1 base, with 12 bases between them. Germline CDR1 reads KGHSH; CDR2 reads LQKENI. There are 15 residues in the CDR3. Complete variable domain (other parts from reference TRBV18 and TRBJ2-2): NAGVMQNPRHLVRRRGQEARLRCSPMKGHSHVYWYRQLPEEGLKFMVYLQKENIIDESGMPKERFSAEFPKEGPSILRIQQVVRGDSAAYFCASSPGTQNTGELFFGEGSRLTVL.

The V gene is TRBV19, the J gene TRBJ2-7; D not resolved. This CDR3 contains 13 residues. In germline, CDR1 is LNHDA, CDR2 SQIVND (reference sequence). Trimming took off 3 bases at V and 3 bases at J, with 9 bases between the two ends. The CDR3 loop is CASSIAGDYEQYF. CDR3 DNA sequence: TGTGCCAGTAGTATCGCTGGGGACTACGAGCAGTACTTC.

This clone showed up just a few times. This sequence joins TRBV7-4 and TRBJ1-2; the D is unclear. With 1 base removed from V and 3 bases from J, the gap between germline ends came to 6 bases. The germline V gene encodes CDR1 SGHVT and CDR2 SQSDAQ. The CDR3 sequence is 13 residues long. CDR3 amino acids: CASSLVGDYGYTF. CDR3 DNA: TGTGCCAGCAGCTTAGTAGGAGACTATGGCTACACCTTC.

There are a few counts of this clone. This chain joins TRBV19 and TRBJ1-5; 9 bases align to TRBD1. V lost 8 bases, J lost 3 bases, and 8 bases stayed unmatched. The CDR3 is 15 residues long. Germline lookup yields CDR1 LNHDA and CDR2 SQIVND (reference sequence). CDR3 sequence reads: CASSRDRVDNQPQHF. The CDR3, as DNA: TGTGCCAGTTCACGGGACAGGGTCGACAATCAGCCCCAGCATTTT.

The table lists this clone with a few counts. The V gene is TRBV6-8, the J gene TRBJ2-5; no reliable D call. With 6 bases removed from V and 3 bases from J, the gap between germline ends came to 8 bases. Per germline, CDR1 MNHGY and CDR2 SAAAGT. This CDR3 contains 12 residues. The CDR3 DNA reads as TGTGCCAGCAGCCTCATAGAAGAGACCCAGTACTTC. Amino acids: CASSLIEETQYF.

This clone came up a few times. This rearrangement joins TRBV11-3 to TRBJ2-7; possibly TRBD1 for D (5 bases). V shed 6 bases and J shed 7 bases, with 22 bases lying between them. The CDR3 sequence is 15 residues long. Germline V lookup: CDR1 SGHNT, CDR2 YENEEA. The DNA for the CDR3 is TGTGCCAGCAGTTTACCCTCCGGCAGGGATCGGGAGCAGTACTTC. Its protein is CASSLPSGRDREQYF. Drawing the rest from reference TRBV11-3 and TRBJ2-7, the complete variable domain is EAGVVQSPRYKIIEKKQPVAFWCNPISGHNTLYWYLQNLGQGPELLIRYENEEAVDDSQLPKDRFSAERLKGVDSTLKIQPAELGDSAVYLCASSLPSGRDREQYFGPGTRLTVT.

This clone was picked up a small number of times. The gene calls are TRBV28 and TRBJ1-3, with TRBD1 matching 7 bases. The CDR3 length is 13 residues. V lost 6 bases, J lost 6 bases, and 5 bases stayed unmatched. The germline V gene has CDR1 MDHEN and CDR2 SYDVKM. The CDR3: CASSSTGVNTIYF. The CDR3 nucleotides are TGTGCCAGCAGCTCCACAGGGGTAAACACCATATATTTT. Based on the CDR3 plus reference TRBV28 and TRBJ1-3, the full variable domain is DVKVTQSSRYLVKRTGEKVFLECVQDMDHENMFWYRQDPGLGLRLIYFSYDVKMKEKGDIPEGYSVSREKKERFSLILESASTNQTSMYLCASSSTGVNTIYFGEGSWLTVV.

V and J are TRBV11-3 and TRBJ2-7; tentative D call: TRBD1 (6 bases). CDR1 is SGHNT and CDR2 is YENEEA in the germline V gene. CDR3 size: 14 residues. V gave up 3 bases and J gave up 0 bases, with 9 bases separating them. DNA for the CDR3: TGTGCCAGCAGCTTGAAGGGGGACTCCTACGAGCAGTACTTC. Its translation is CASSLKGDSYEQYF.

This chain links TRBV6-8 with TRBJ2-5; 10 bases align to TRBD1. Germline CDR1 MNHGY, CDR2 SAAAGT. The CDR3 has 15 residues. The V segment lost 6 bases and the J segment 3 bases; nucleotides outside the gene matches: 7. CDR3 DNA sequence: TGTGCCAGCAGCCGGGACAGGGGAAAAGAAGAGACCCAGTACTTC. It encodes CASSRDRGKEETQYF.

This CDR3 reads CATRTGDTQYF. The DNA of the CDR3 is TGTGCCACCAGGACTGGAGATACGCAGTATTTT. The V and J genes are TRBV19 and TRBJ2-3, with a weak D call TRBD2 (5 bases). V was shortened by 10 bases and J by 5 bases, with 10 bases between the two germline ends. The CDR3 runs 11 residues. Germline lookup yields CDR1 LNHDA and CDR2 SQIVND (reference sequence).

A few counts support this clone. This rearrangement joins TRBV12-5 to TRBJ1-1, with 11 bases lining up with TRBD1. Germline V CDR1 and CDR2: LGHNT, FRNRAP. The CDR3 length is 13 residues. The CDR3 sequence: CASGTGGNTEAFF. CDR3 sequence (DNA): TGTGCCAGCGGGACAGGGGGGAACACTGAAGCTTTCTTT.

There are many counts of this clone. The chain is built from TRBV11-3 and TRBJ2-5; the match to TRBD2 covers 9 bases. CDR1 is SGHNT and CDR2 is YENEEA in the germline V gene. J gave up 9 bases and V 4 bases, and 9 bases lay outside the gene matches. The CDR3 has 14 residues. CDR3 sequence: CASSSTSGQGAQYF. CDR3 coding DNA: TGTGCCAGCAGCTCGACTAGCGGCCAGGGGGCCCAGTACTTC.

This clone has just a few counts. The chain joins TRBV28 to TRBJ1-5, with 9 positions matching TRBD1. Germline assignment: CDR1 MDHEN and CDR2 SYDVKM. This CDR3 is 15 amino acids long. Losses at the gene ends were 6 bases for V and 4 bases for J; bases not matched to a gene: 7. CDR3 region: CASRGTGKTNQPQHF. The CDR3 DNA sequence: TGTGCCAGCAGGGGGACAGGGAAAACGAATCAGCCCCAGCATTTT. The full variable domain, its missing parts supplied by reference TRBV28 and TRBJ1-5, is DVKVTQSSRYLVKRTGEKVFLECVQDMDHENMFWYRQDPGLGLRLIYFSYDVKMKEKGDIPEGYSVSREKKERFSLILESASTNQTSMYLCASRGTGKTNQPQHFGDGTRLSIL.

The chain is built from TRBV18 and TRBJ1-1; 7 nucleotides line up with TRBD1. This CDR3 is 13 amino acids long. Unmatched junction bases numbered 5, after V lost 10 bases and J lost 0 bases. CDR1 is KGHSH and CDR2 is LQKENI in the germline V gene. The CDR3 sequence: CATQGVMNTEAFF. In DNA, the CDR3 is TGTGCCACCCAGGGGGTTATGAACACTGAAGCTTTCTTT.

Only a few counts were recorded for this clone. The CDR3 DNA reads as TGTGCCAGCAGCTTCGGCCTCGAAAACACCGGGGAGCTGTTTTTT. It translates to CASSFGLENTGELFF. The chain is built from TRBV7-6 and TRBJ2-2; D is unclear. The CDR3 has 15 residues. V lost 3 bases and J lost 2, with 10 bases in between. In germline, CDR1 is SGHVS, CDR2 FNYEAQ.

The CDR3 sequence: CASSPGAGGELFF. The CDR3 nucleotides read TGTGCCAGTAGTCCTGGGGCGGGCGGGGAGCTGTTTTTT. The chain joins TRBV19 to TRBJ2-2; D could derive from TRBD1 or TRBD2 (5 bases each). The CDR3 contains 13 residues. Per germline, CDR1 LNHDA and CDR2 SQIVND (reference sequence). The V end was cut by 5 bases, the J end by 7 bases, with 11 bases between.

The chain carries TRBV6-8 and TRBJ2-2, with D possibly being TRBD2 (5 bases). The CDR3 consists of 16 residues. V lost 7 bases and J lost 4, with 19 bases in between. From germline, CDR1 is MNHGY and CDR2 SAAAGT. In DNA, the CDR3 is TGTGCCAGCACCTCACCAGGAGGCCTCCCCACCGGGGAGCTGTTTTTT. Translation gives CASTSPGGLPTGELFF.

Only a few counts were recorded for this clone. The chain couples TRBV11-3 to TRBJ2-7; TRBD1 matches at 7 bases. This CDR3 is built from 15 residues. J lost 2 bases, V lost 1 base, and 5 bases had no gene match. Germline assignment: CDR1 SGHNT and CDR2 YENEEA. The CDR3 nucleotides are TGTGCCAGCAGCTTAGTCCCGGGACAGACCTACGAGCAGTACTTC. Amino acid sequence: CASSLVPGQTYEQYF.

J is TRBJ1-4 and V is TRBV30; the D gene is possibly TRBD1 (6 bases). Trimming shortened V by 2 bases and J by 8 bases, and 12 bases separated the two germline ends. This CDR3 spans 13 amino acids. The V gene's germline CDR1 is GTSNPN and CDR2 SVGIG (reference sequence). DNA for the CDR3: TGTGCCTGGAGTAGGGGGGTGGCCGAAAAACTGTTTTTT. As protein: CAWSRGVAEKLFF.